The clone carrying this TCR beta chain was recorded a few times. Per the study methods: Reference gene primer amplification gave nucleated cell count estimates. Libraries were prepared by immunoSEQ multiplex PCR; TCRdb keeps only in-frame clonotypes and omits some of them. V and J calls and clone size follow that table, whereas D and trimming were derived from the DNA. Among 400,000 or so clones, approximately 90% were seen once, and the ten largest hold 0.8% to 0.85%. The data were taken from a study of blood T cell repertoires in COVID-19. Study context: COVID-19 samples from acute and convalescent phases originated in the United States, Italy and Spain.

CDR1 SGHDT and CDR2 YYEEEE come from the germline V gene. The CDR3 has 16 amino acids. J was trimmed by 4 bases and V by 0 bases; bases with no gene match: 6. The clonotype was recovered from a man between 18 and 35 years old with COVID-19, enrolled during active disease. The chain combines TRBV5-6 with TRBJ1-4; TRBD1 matches 7 bases. Sequencing input: peripheral blood. This CDR3 reads CASSLAARQGNEKLFF. CDR3 DNA sequence: TGTGCCAGCAGCTTGGCCGCGAGACAGGGTAATGAAAAACTGTTTTTT.